A single sample gave rise to the 25 T cell receptor beta chains below, sequenced in a study of blood T cells in healthy people across ages (dated by TCRdb to between 2015 and 2017). The method behind the library was 5' RACE. The second PCR ran for roughly 6 to 11 cycles and used a J-beta primer mix along with a sample-barcoded 5' primer. In TCRdb, the public reads were trimmed at Q25 with fastp and aligned with MiXCR, with productive beta chains retained. Every entry covers one CDR3 protein and lists the most common genes and DNA from its rows. Within this sample are approximately 2,000,000 distinct CDR3 sequences, with around 40% of them counted one time only. The ten biggest clones cover under 25% of the sample. Sequenced input: blood. Receptors originate from a human donor in good health.

This chain uses TRBV20-1 with TRBJ2-7, with a weak D call TRBD2 (6 bases). CDR1 is DFQATT, CDR2 SNEGSKA, per germline (reference sequence). This CDR3 spans 15 amino acids. V was clipped by 6 bases and J by 1 base, with 19 bases between them. Written as DNA, the CDR3 is TGCAGTGCCCCGGACGGGCGGGGAACTTCCTACGAGCAGTACTTC. It codes for CSAPDGRGTSYEQYF.

As to this clonotype: This may be a read error, as it is one base from a much larger clone. The chain uses TRBV7-2 and TRBJ2-4, with D perhaps TRBD1 (5 bases). Germline values: CDR1 SGHTA, CDR2 FQGNSA. CDR3 length equals 15 residues. CDR3 coding DNA: TGTGCCAGCAGCTCGACAGCATCTGGCAAAAACATTCAGTGCTTC. This gives the protein CASSSTASGKNIQCF.

Many counts were recorded for this clonotype. The chain combines TRBV4-2 with TRBJ2-7, with 12 bases lining up with TRBD2. CDR1 is LGHNA, CDR2 YNFKEQ, per germline. The trim removed 4 bases at V and 7 bases at J, leaving 8 bases unmatched. The CDR3 is made up of 15 amino acids. The DNA of the CDR3 is TGTGCCAGCAGCCGAGGGACTAGCGGGTTCGGTGAGCAGTACTTC. Its translation is CASSRGTSGFGEQYF.

This clonotype was picked up many times. The chain employs TRBV29-1 and TRBJ2-3; D uncertain. The CDR3 sequence is 10 residues long. The germline V gene encodes CDR1 SQVTM and CDR2 ANQGSEA. V lost 5 bases and J 3 bases, leaving 3 bases between the germline ends. CDR3 sequence (DNA): TGCAGCGTTAAGACAGATACGCAGTATTTT. As protein: CSVKTDTQYF.

This clonotype was counted a few times. This chain uses TRBV6-5 with TRBJ2-7; 9 bases are shared with TRBD1. Germline CDR1 is MNHEY and CDR2 is SVGAGI. The V and J ends lost 4 bases and 3 bases, in that order; junction bases with no gene match: 10. This CDR3 is built from 16 residues. DNA for the CDR3: TGTGCCAGCAGTTCCCGGACAGGGGCGAAATTCTACGAGCAGTACTTC. It specifies CASSSRTGAKFYEQYF.

This clonotype was recorded a few times. This rearrangement joins TRBV7-9 to TRBJ2-7, with a tentative D call TRBD2 (6 bases). This CDR3 is built from 16 residues. Germline V gene lookup returns CDR1 SEHNR and CDR2 FQNEAQ (reference sequence). V was shortened by 2 bases and J by 0 bases, with 14 bases between the two germline ends. Here the CDR3 DNA reads TGTGCCAGCAGCTTATTACGGGGGTCATACTCCTACGAGCAGTACTTC. Protein: CASSLLRGSYSYEQYF. Full variable domain (remainder filled in from reference TRBV7-9 and TRBJ2-7): DTGVSQNPRHKITKRGQNVTFRCDPISEHNRLYWYRQTLGQGPEFLTYFQNEAQLEKSRLLSDRFSAERPKGSFSTLEIQRTEQGDSAMYLCASSLLRGSYSYEQYFGPGTRLTVT.

Remarks on this clonotype: A junction end diverges from the germline sequence, so it may reflect a read error. The gene calls are TRBV7-2 and TRBJ1-2, with D hard to call. The CDR3 loop spans 11 amino acids. Germline loops: CDR1 SGHTA, CDR2 FQGNSA. The CDR3: CANSWGYGYTF. The CDR3 DNA is TGTGCCAACAGCTGGGGATATGGCTACACCTTC. Full variable domain (missing parts from reference TRBV7-2 and TRBJ1-2): GAGVSQSPSNKVTEKGKDVELRCDPISGHTALYWYRQSLGQGLEFLIYFQGNSAPDKSGLPSDRFSAERTGGSVSTLTIQRTQQEDSAVYLCANSWGYGYTFGSGTRLTVV.

This clonotype has more than one count but fewer than ten. The chain links TRBV12-3 or TRBV12-4 to TRBJ2-3; 8 nucleotides align to TRBD2. CDR3 length equals 16 residues. V was pared by 7 bases and J by 9 bases, with 18 bases of the junction left unmatched. CDR3 protein: CASTSGGASMTLTQYF. For the CDR3, the DNA is TGTGCCAGCACCAGCGGGGGAGCCTCAATGACACTAACGCAGTATTTT.

The chain employs TRBV7-9 and TRBJ2-4; D is unclear. Germline values: CDR1 SEHNR, CDR2 FQNEAQ (reference sequence). The CDR3 length is 13 residues. Trimming left V 4 bases short and J 13 bases short, with 17 bases between. For the CDR3, the DNA is TGTGCCAGCAGCTGTCACAGATATCTGGAGCAGTACTTC. Translation: CASSCHRYLEQYF. Drawing the rest from reference TRBV7-9 and TRBJ2-4, the complete variable domain is DTGVSQNPRHKITKRGQNVTFRCDPISEHNRLYWYRQTLGQGPEFLTYFQNEAQLEKSRLLSDRFSAERPKGSFSTLEIQRTEQGDSAMYLCASSCHRYLEQYFGAGTRLSVL.

The V call is TRBV7-2, the J call TRBJ2-5, with 12 bases identical to TRBD2. With V trimmed by 3 bases and J by 5 bases, 7 bases remained unmatched. This CDR3 comprises 16 residues. From germline, CDR1 is SGHTA and CDR2 FQGNSA. The CDR3 reads CASSFRGLAGRETQYF. The CDR3, as DNA: TGTGCCAGCAGCTTTCGGGGACTAGCGGGCCGGGAGACCCAGTACTTC.

The rearrangement uses TRBV7-2 and TRBJ2-3; TRBD2 matches 11 bases. CDR3 length: 14 residues. V lost 5 bases, J lost 4 bases, and 2 bases stayed unmatched. In germline, CDR1 is SGHTA, CDR2 FQGNSA. The CDR3 is CASSKGLAADTQYF. The CDR3 region has the DNA TGTGCCAGCAGCAAGGGACTAGCGGCAGATACGCAGTATTTT.

This clonotype was observed a handful of times. This chain links TRBV2 with TRBJ2-1; D may be TRBD2 (7 bases). The CDR3 loop spans 19 amino acids. Trimming stripped 4 bases from V and 4 bases from J, with 26 bases between. The germline gives CDR1 SNHLY, CDR2 FYNNEI. The CDR3 sequence is CASSVGGGAESAKYNEQFF. Written as DNA, the CDR3 is TGTGCCAGCAGTGTAGGAGGGGGGGCAGAAAGCGCTAAATACAATGAGCAGTTCTTC.

This clonotype has a handful of counts. This chain uses TRBV24-1 with TRBJ2-3, with D unresolved. The CDR3 sequence is 12 residues long. Trimming removed 1 base from V and 4 bases from J, with 2 bases in between. Germline CDR1 and CDR2: KGHDR and SFDVKD. Here the CDR3 DNA reads TGTGCCACCAGTGATTTTTCAGATACGCAGTATTTT. It codes for CATSDFSDTQYF.

V gene TRBV4-3 combines with J gene TRBJ1-2; no clear D. Deletions cut 3 bases from V and 5 bases from J, with 16 bases between. From germline, CDR1 is LGHNA and CDR2 YSLEER. The CDR3 is 15 residues long. The CDR3: CASSQVPGATYGYTF. In DNA form, the CDR3 reads TGCGCCAGCAGCCAGGTACCGGGAGCGACTTATGGCTACACCTTC.

This rearrangement joins TRBV3-1 to TRBJ2-7; the match to TRBD2 covers 7 bases. The length of the CDR3 is 15 residues. V shed 10 bases, J shed 1 base, and the junction held 13 bases outside the gene matches. Germline-derived CDR1 and CDR2 are LGHDT and YNNKEL (reference sequence). CDR3: CATSEGGVGSYEQYF. The CDR3 DNA sequence: TGTGCCACCAGTGAGGGAGGGGTAGGGTCCTACGAGCAGTACTTC.

This clonotype has more than one count but fewer than ten. The chain recombines TRBV29-1 with TRBJ1-2; no clear D gene. The CDR3 is made up of 13 amino acids. Germline V lookup: CDR1 SQVTM, CDR2 ANQGSEA. Trimming took off 6 bases at V and 0 bases at J, with 11 bases between the two ends. Here the CDR3 DNA reads TGCAGCGTGGCAGGCGCTTCTAACTATGGCTACACCTTC. It codes for CSVAGASNYGYTF.

This clonotype has just a few counts. The chain employs TRBV20-1 and TRBJ2-3, with 11 bases fitting TRBD2. The CDR3 covers 16 residues. V was pared by 1 base and J by 8 bases, with 11 bases of the junction left unmatched. Germline CDR1 is DFQATT and CDR2 is SNEGSKA (reference sequence). The CDR3 region has the DNA TGCAGTGCTAGAGGCATAGCGGGGGGGCGGAGTGGTACGCAGTATTTT. Its protein product is CSARGIAGGRSGTQYF.

The V and J genes are TRBV10-3 and TRBJ1-5, with TRBD1 matching 8 bases. The CDR3 length is 14 residues. Trimming took 8 bases from V and 5 from J; bases not matched to a gene: 8. Germline CDR1 and CDR2: ENHRY and SYGVKD. CDR3 sequence (DNA): TGTGCCATCGCCACGACAGGGGACTATCAGCCCCAGCATTTT. As protein: CAIATTGDYQPQHF.

This clonotype was counted between two and nine times. The rearrangement links TRBV12-5 to TRBJ1-2; TRBD1 might be the D (6 bases). With 2 bases removed from V and 7 bases from J, the gap between germline ends came to 17 bases. The CDR3 length is 15 residues. The germline gives CDR1 LGHNT, CDR2 FRNRAP. The CDR3 is CASGLTGLGGFGYTF. As DNA, the CDR3 is TGTGCTAGTGGTTTGACAGGGTTGGGGGGGTTTGGCTACACCTTC. Variable domain in full (rest from reference TRBV12-5 and TRBJ1-2): DARVTQTPRHKVTEMGQEVTMRCQPILGHNTVFWYRQTMMQGLELLAYFRNRAPLDDSGMPKDRFSAEMPDATLATLKIQPSEPRDSAVYFCASGLTGLGGFGYTFGSGTRLTVV.

This rearrangement joins TRBV20-1 to TRBJ1-4, with a tentative D call TRBD1 (5 bases). The CDR3 sequence is 14 residues long. V lost 3 bases, J lost 8 bases, and 16 bases lay in between. The germline V gene encodes CDR1 DFQATT and CDR2 SNEGSKA (reference sequence). Written as DNA, the CDR3 is TGCAGTGCTAGTGGGGGGGGTGGAGGAGAAAAACTGTTTTTT. Protein product: CSASGGGGGEKLFF.

This clonotype showed up just a few times. This chain links TRBV20-1 with TRBJ1-6, with D possibly TRBD1 on 6 matching bases. V was clipped by 3 bases and J by 6 bases, with 9 bases between them. Per germline, CDR1 DFQATT and CDR2 SNEGSKA (reference sequence). The CDR3 length is 13 residues. The CDR3 DNA reads as TGCAGTGCTAGTAGGACAGCTAATTCACCCCTCCACTTT. Translation gives CSASRTANSPLHF.

This clonotype was counted only a few times. J is TRBJ2-1 and V is TRBV7-2, with unresolved D. The V end was cut by 6 bases, the J end by 5 bases, with 11 bases between. This CDR3 is 13 amino acids long. In germline, CDR1 is SGHTA, CDR2 FQGNSA. As DNA, the CDR3 is TGTGCCAGCAGTACTCCCCCGGACAATGAGCAGTTCTTC. This sequence encodes CASSTPPDNEQFF. The entire variable domain, with the rest obtained from reference TRBV7-2 and TRBJ2-1, is as follows: GAGVSQSPSNKVTEKGKDVELRCDPISGHTALYWYRQSLGQGLEFLIYFQGNSAPDKSGLPSDRFSAERTGGSVSTLTIQRTQQEDSAVYLCASSTPPDNEQFFGPGTRLTVL.

Points on this clonotype: Since a much larger clone is just one base distant, this may be a read error. The chain recombines TRBV29-1 with TRBJ1-5; D is unresolved. The CDR3 runs to 12 residues. Germline V gene data show CDR1 as SQVTM and CDR2 as ANQGSEA. CDR3 DNA: TGCTGCGTACGGAGCGGCGGACAGCCCCAGCATTTT. This gives the protein CCVRSGGQPQHF. The entire variable domain, with the rest obtained from reference TRBV29-1 and TRBJ1-5, is as follows: SAVISQKPSRDICQRGTSLTIQCQVDSQVTMMFWYRQQPGQSLTLIATANQGSEATYESGFVIDKFPISRPNLTFSTLTVSNMSPEDSSIYLCCVRSGGQPQHFGDGTRLSIL.

This clonotype was counted ten times or more. V is TRBV27 and J is TRBJ2-6, with D tentatively TRBD1 (5 bases). This CDR3 spans 18 amino acids. Germline V gives CDR1 MNHEY, CDR2 SMNVEV (reference sequence). The ends were cut back, 5 bases at V and 0 bases at J, with 17 bases in the middle. CDR3 loop: CASSRGRPGYSGANVLTF. The CDR3 coding sequence is TGTGCCAGCAGTAGGGGAAGGCCCGGGTACTCTGGGGCCAACGTCCTGACTTTC. The complete variable domain, with remaining parts taken from reference TRBV27 and TRBJ2-6, reads EAQVTQNPRYLITVTGKKLTVTCSQNMNHEYMSWYRQDPGLGLRQIYYSMNVEVTDKGDVPEGYKVSRKEKRNFPLILESPSPNQTSLYFCASSRGRPGYSGANVLTFGAGSRLTVL.

The chain is built from TRBV6-6 and TRBJ2-5; D remains ambiguous. V was shortened by 0 bases and J by 2 bases, with 10 bases between the two germline ends. The V gene's germline CDR1 is MNHNY and CDR2 SVGAGI (reference sequence). The CDR3 runs 15 residues. The CDR3 DNA reads TGTGCCAGCAGTTACTCGGGCACCCAACAAGAGACCCAGTACTTC. Protein product: CASSYSGTQQETQYF.